This T cell receptor (beta chain) stems from a study of T cell changes during pregnancy in multiple sclerosis. Clones were sequenced by immunoSEQ multiplex PCR, and TCRdb holds only the in-frame ones, with some missing. Seen here are approximately 70,000 clones, about 91% observed once, and the top ten hold roughly 1.5%. V lost 5 bases and J lost 12; bases outside the gene matches: 10. CDR3 length: 13 residues. Germline values: CDR1 SGHNT, CDR2 YENEEA. This clonotype was sampled from a female donor with multiple sclerosis, enrolled in a pregnancy study. The rearrangement joins TRBV11-3 to TRBJ1-1, with 9 bases aligning to TRBD1. Source: peripheral blood, taken after pregnancy. Here the CDR3 DNA reads TGTGCCAGCAGCAACCCCGCGACAGGGGGTCCTTTCTTT. This translates into CASSNPATGGPFF.